Shown below are 32 T cell receptor beta chains from a single sample sequenced in a study of shared clonotypes between healthy human individuals. Only in-frame clones appear in the TCRdb table, and some are missing; sequencing was by immunoSEQ multiplex PCR. This table holds 1,400,000 or so clones, around 98.5% found once. Sequenced input: naive CD4+ T cells sorted from blood. Subset defined: CD45RA+ positively selected. All receptors come from a man under 40 in good health.

The chain employs TRBV11-2 and TRBJ2-1, with D maybe TRBD2 (6 bases). Trimming stripped 0 bases from V and 4 bases from J, with 13 bases between. Germline values: CDR1 SGHAT, CDR2 FQNNGV. The CDR3 contains 16 residues. In DNA, the CDR3 is TGTGCCAGCAGCTTAGAGGGTAGCGGATCATACAATGAGCAGTTCTTC. It translates to CASSLEGSGSYNEQFF.

V and J are TRBV2 and TRBJ2-3; 8 nucleotides align to TRBD1. The CDR3 contains 13 residues. CDR1 is SNHLY and CDR2 is FYNNEI in the germline V gene. The trim removed 4 bases at V and 4 bases at J, leaving 1 base unmatched. CDR3 loop: CASSGTGSDTQYF. The CDR3 DNA reads as TGTGCCAGCAGTGGGACAGGGTCAGATACGCAGTATTTT.

J is TRBJ1-1 and V is TRBV6-5; 7 nucleotides line up with TRBD1. This CDR3 spans 15 amino acids. CDR1 and CDR2 from the germline V gene are MNHEY and SVGAGI. Trimming at V came to 0 bases and at J to 2 bases, leaving 3 bases not matched to a gene. The CDR3 coding sequence is TGTGCCAGCAGTTACTCGAGACAGGGAAACACTGAAGCTTTCTTT. It is translated as CASSYSRQGNTEAFF.

V is TRBV9 and J is TRBJ2-7; D uncertain. CDR3 length: 15 amino acids. In germline, CDR1 is SGDLS, CDR2 YYNGEE. The V end was cut by 0 bases, the J end by 3 bases, with 13 bases between. The CDR3: CASSVEEGIGYEQYF. CDR3 sequence (DNA): TGTGCCAGCAGCGTAGAGGAAGGTATAGGCTACGAGCAGTACTTC. The whole variable domain, filled in from reference TRBV9 and TRBJ2-7, reads DSGVTQTPKHLITATGQRVTLRCSPRSGDLSVYWYQQSLDQGLQFLIQYYNGEERAKGNILERFSAQQFPDLHSELNLSSLELGDSALYFCASSVEEGIGYEQYFGPGTRLTVT.

CDR3 DNA sequence: TGTGCCAGCAGTACCACGCAGCTAGCCAAAAACATTCAGTACTTC. Translated: CASSTTQLAKNIQYF. The V call is TRBV6-5, the J call TRBJ2-4; D unresolved. V shed 5 bases and J shed 0 bases, with 11 bases lying between them. Germline V gives CDR1 MNHEY, CDR2 SVGAGI. The CDR3 loop spans 15 amino acids.

The chain recombines TRBV19 with TRBJ2-3; 10 positions match TRBD2. Per germline, CDR1 LNHDA and CDR2 SQIVND (reference sequence). V lost 6 bases to trimming and J lost 0 bases; unmatched junction nucleotides: 3. The CDR3 covers 15 residues. CDR3 sequence reads: CASRGLAASTDTQYF. CDR3 DNA sequence: TGTGCCAGTAGAGGACTAGCGGCTAGCACAGATACGCAGTATTTT.

The chain is built from TRBV5-6 and TRBJ2-5; TRBD1 might be the D (6 bases). In germline, CDR1 is SGHDT, CDR2 YYEEEE. The CDR3 has 13 amino acids. V was cut by 2 bases and J by 4 bases, with 9 bases left in between. In DNA form, the CDR3 reads TGTGCCAGCAGCTTACAGGGAGCAGAGACCCAGTACTTC. Its translation is CASSLQGAETQYF.

The chain joins TRBV19 to TRBJ2-2, with 8 bases fitting TRBD1. Losses at the gene ends were 7 bases for V and 9 bases for J; bases not matched to a gene: 13. The germline V gene encodes CDR1 LNHDA and CDR2 SQIVND (reference sequence). This CDR3 comprises 15 residues. The CDR3 here is CASTNPGQGYRELFF. The DNA for the CDR3 is TGTGCCAGTACTAATCCCGGACAGGGCTACCGGGAGCTGTTTTTT.

The CDR3 nucleotides are TGTGCCAGCAGTCGACAGGGGGGACGGCGAGGCGAGCAGTACTTC. As protein: CASSRQGGRRGEQYF. J is TRBJ2-7 and V is TRBV11-3, with 9 bases fitting TRBD1. V lost 6 bases and J lost 6; bases outside the gene matches: 12. The CDR3 runs 15 residues. The V gene's germline CDR1 is SGHNT and CDR2 YENEEA. Looking up the rest from reference TRBV11-3 and TRBJ2-7 gives the full variable domain: EAGVVQSPRYKIIEKKQPVAFWCNPISGHNTLYWYLQNLGQGPELLIRYENEEAVDDSQLPKDRFSAERLKGVDSTLKIQPAELGDSAVYLCASSRQGGRRGEQYFGPGTRLTVT.

The chain's CDR3 is CASSPGRLIKAGGPDEQFF. The CDR3 DNA reads as TGTGCCAGCTCACCCGGACGGTTAATCAAAGCGGGAGGGCCCGATGAGCAGTTCTTC. V is TRBV18 and J is TRBJ2-1; TRBD2 matches at 10 bases. V lost 3 bases to trimming and J lost 8 bases; unmatched junction nucleotides: 19. Germline V gene sequence: CDR1 KGHSH, CDR2 LQKENI. This CDR3 is 19 amino acids long.

This chain links TRBV28 with TRBJ2-5, with D tentatively TRBD2 (6 bases). The germline V gene encodes CDR1 MDHEN and CDR2 SYDVKM. The CDR3 is made up of 14 amino acids. Trimming removed 1 base at V and 3 bases at J, with 9 bases between. CDR3 residues: CASSLYPGEETQYF. The DNA of the CDR3 is TGTGCCAGCAGTTTATATCCGGGAGAAGAGACCCAGTACTTC.

The chain carries TRBV5-1 and TRBJ2-3, with a tentative D call TRBD2 (6 bases). The CDR3 is made up of 15 amino acids. Per the germline V gene, CDR1 is SGHRS and CDR2 is YFSETQ. The V end lost 7 bases, the J end lost 6 bases, and 21 bases lay between the germline ends. CDR3 loop: CASRHGYHGGDTQYF. DNA of the CDR3: TGCGCCAGCCGCCATGGCTACCATGGGGGGGATACGCAGTATTTT.

This clone appeared a single time. This chain connects TRBV15 to TRBJ2-7; 8 bases match TRBD1. Germline CDR1 LNHNV, CDR2 YYDKDF (reference sequence). J gave up 2 bases and V 4 bases, and 4 bases lay outside the gene matches. The CDR3 runs 14 residues. The CDR3 sequence is CATSKEDRAYEQYF. The CDR3 DNA reads as TGTGCCACCAGCAAAGAGGACAGGGCCTACGAGCAGTACTTC. Based on the CDR3 plus reference TRBV15 and TRBJ2-7, the full variable domain is DAMVIQNPRYQVTQFGKPVTLSCSQTLNHNVMYWYQQKSSQAPKLLFHYYDKDFNNEADTPDNFQSRRPNTSFCFLDIRSPGLGDTAMYLCATSKEDRAYEQYFGPGTRLTVT.

This chain links TRBV7-8 with TRBJ2-3; D is ambiguous. From germline, CDR1 is SGHVS and CDR2 FQNEAQ. The length of the CDR3 is 16 residues. The V gene lost 4 bases and the J gene lost 0 bases, with 14 bases spanning the gap. The CDR3 region is CASSSLIRLSTDTQYF. Here the CDR3 DNA reads TGTGCCAGCAGCTCGCTGATTAGGCTTAGCACAGATACGCAGTATTTT.

The chain carries TRBV5-1 and TRBJ1-1, with a possible D match to TRBD1 (5 bases). Germline V gene lookup returns CDR1 SGHRS and CDR2 YFSETQ. The CDR3 is 16 amino acids. Trimming removed 4 bases at V and 5 bases at J, with 21 bases between. This chain's CDR3 is CASSAAPQGLETEAFF. The CDR3 DNA reads as TGCGCCAGCAGCGCAGCCCCCCAGGGTCTCGAGACTGAAGCTTTCTTT. Full variable domain (rest looked up from reference TRBV5-1 and TRBJ1-1): KAGVTQTPRYLIKTRGQQVTLSCSPISGHRSVSWYQQTPGQGLQFLFEYFSETQRNKGNFPGRFSGRQFSNSRSEMNVSTLELGDSALYLCASSAAPQGLETEAFFGQGTRLTVV.

The chain links TRBV6-5 to TRBJ2-7; possibly TRBD2 for D (5 bases). Germline CDR1 MNHEY, CDR2 SVGAGI. V lost 7 bases and J lost 2, with 18 bases in between. CDR3 length equals 15 residues. The CDR3 reads CASKPYLGDTYEQYF. As DNA, the CDR3 is TGTGCCAGCAAACCCTATCTCGGGGATACCTACGAGCAGTACTTC.

The chain is built from TRBV18 and TRBJ1-1; 7 bases are shared with TRBD1. The CDR3 length is 16 residues. V trimming: 2 bases; J trimming: 2 bases; junction bases outside the gene matches: 8. CDR1 KGHSH and CDR2 LQKENI come from the germline V gene. As DNA, the CDR3 is TGTGCCAGCTCACCAGGGTCGGCAGGGGGAAACACTGAAGCTTTCTTT. Amino acid sequence: CASSPGSAGGNTEAFF. Combining the CDR3 with reference TRBV18 and TRBJ1-1 gives the whole variable domain NAGVMQNPRHLVRRRGQEARLRCSPMKGHSHVYWYRQLPEEGLKFMVYLQKENIIDESGMPKERFSAEFPKEGPSILRIQQVVRGDSAAYFCASSPGSAGGNTEAFFGQGTRLTVV.

CDR3 amino acids: CASSAGTDLPVQPQHF. The CDR3 bases are TGTGCCAGCAGCGCCGGGACAGACCTTCCAGTTCAGCCCCAGCATTTT. The chain has TRBV7-9 and TRBJ1-5; 7 bases fit TRBD1. The CDR3 extends over 16 amino acids. J lost 6 bases, V lost 5 bases, and 13 bases had no gene match. Germline V gene sequence: CDR1 SEHNR, CDR2 FQNEAQ (reference sequence).

The chain employs TRBV11-2 and TRBJ2-7; the match to TRBD2 covers 8 bases. Germline CDR1 is SGHAT and CDR2 is FQNNGV. There are 15 residues in the CDR3. The J segment lost 2 bases and the V segment lost 5 bases, leaving 8 bases of the junction unmatched. The CDR3 spells CASSTSGGKPYEQYF. CDR3 coding DNA: TGTGCCAGCAGCACAAGCGGGGGAAAACCCTACGAGCAGTACTTC. The full variable domain, rest sourced from reference TRBV11-2 and TRBJ2-7, is EAGVAQSPRYKIIEKRQSVAFWCNPISGHATLYWYQQILGQGPKLLIQFQNNGVVDDSQLPKDRFSAERLKGVDSTLKIQPAKLEDSAVYLCASSTSGGKPYEQYFGPGTRLTVT.

The chain joins TRBV7-9 to TRBJ2-3; tentative D call: TRBD1 (5 bases). CDR1 SEHNR and CDR2 FQNEAQ come from the germline V gene (reference sequence). Trimming took 7 bases from V and 0 from J, leaving 11 bases between them. This CDR3 is 14 amino acids long. Here the CDR3 DNA reads TGTGCCAGCACCCCAGGGCAGAGCACAGATACGCAGTATTTT. Translation: CASTPGQSTDTQYF.

This rearrangement joins TRBV10-2 to TRBJ1-5, with D possibly being TRBD1 (5 bases). Per germline, CDR1 WSHSY and CDR2 SAAADI. This CDR3 spans 15 amino acids. V dropped 8 bases and J dropped 2 bases, with 16 bases sitting between them. The CDR3 is CASGAVYEGNQPQHF. The CDR3 bases are TGCGCCAGCGGGGCGGTTTACGAGGGCAATCAGCCCCAGCATTTT.

Worth noting for this clone: This sample also contains other DNA sequences that code for the same CDR3. The V and J genes are TRBV11-2 and TRBJ1-1; no reliable D call. Per germline, CDR1 SGHAT and CDR2 FQNNGV. The ends were cut back, 1 base at V and 1 base at J, with 4 bases in the middle. This CDR3 comprises 13 residues. DNA for the CDR3: TGTGCCAGCAGCTTAGTCGGGAACACTGAAGCTTTCTTT. Encoded protein: CASSLVGNTEAFF. The full variable domain, with the rest looked up from reference TRBV11-2 and TRBJ1-1, is EAGVAQSPRYKIIEKRQSVAFWCNPISGHATLYWYQQILGQGPKLLIQFQNNGVVDDSQLPKDRFSAERLKGVDSTLKIQPAKLEDSAVYLCASSLVGNTEAFFGQGTRLTVV.

A single count supports this clone. The chain is built from TRBV6-1 and TRBJ2-5, with D uncertain. With 3 bases removed from V and 7 bases from J, the gap between germline ends came to 18 bases. From germline, CDR1 is MNHNS and CDR2 SASEGT. The CDR3 loop spans 15 amino acids. CDR3 region: CASSDIWTAAGTQYF. Written as DNA, the CDR3 is TGTGCCAGCAGTGATATCTGGACGGCCGCCGGGACCCAGTACTTC.

The count of this clone is one. The chain couples TRBV6-6 to TRBJ1-1, with D perhaps matching TRBD1 (6 bases). V lost 5 bases and J lost 5, with 12 bases in between. CDR1 and CDR2 (germline): MNHNY, SVGAGI (reference sequence). The CDR3 consists of 13 residues. CDR3 protein: CASSQTRGTEAFF. In nucleotides, the CDR3 is TGTGCCAGCAGTCAGACGAGGGGGACTGAAGCTTTCTTT.

The genes are TRBV7-9 and TRBJ2-7; tentative D call: TRBD1 (6 bases). Germline-derived CDR1 and CDR2 are SEHNR and FQNEAQ (reference sequence). Trimming removed 5 bases from V and 0 bases from J, with 14 bases in between. CDR3 length: 15 amino acids. The CDR3 protein is CASSQDRPSSYEQYF. The CDR3 DNA reads TGTGCCAGCAGCCAGGACAGACCTTCCTCCTACGAGCAGTACTTC.

The chain recombines TRBV5-1 with TRBJ2-7; the D gene is possibly TRBD2 (7 bases). The V end was cut by 4 bases, the J end by 3 bases, with 20 bases between. CDR3 length equals 16 residues. CDR1 is SGHRS and CDR2 is YFSETQ in the germline V gene. This chain's CDR3 is CASSLGAPGTIYEQYF. CDR3 nucleotide sequence: TGCGCCAGCAGCCTGGGGGCCCCGGGGACTATCTACGAGCAGTACTTC.

V is TRBV9 and J is TRBJ2-2; D may be TRBD2 (6 bases). CDR3 length: 15 amino acids. Germline V gene lookup returns CDR1 SGDLS and CDR2 YYNGEE. Trimming shortened V by 0 bases and J by 3 bases, and 9 bases separated the two germline ends. The CDR3 region is CASSVAAGHTGELFF. DNA for the CDR3: TGTGCCAGCAGCGTAGCTGCGGGACACACCGGGGAGCTGTTTTTT.

V gene TRBV19 combines with J gene TRBJ2-7; D gene ambiguous. Germline V gives CDR1 LNHDA, CDR2 SQIVND (reference sequence). Trimming took off 5 bases at V and 8 bases at J, with 19 bases between the two ends. CDR3 size: 14 residues. The CDR3 reads CASSPSSPGAKQYF. DNA for the CDR3: TGTGCCAGTAGTCCATCCTCCCCCGGTGCAAAGCAGTACTTC.

This clone was seen just once. The chain joins TRBV13 to TRBJ2-5; tentative D call: TRBD2 (6 bases). Germline CDR1 PRHDT, CDR2 FYEKMQ (reference sequence). The CDR3 is made up of 13 amino acids. Trimming left V 3 bases short and J 7 bases short, with 12 bases between. CDR3 in DNA: TGTGCCAGCAGCTTTAATTTGGGGGGGACCCAGTACTTC. Protein: CASSFNLGGTQYF.

The genes are TRBV10-3 and TRBJ2-7; 8 positions match TRBD1. Germline V gene lookup returns CDR1 ENHRY and CDR2 SYGVKD. This CDR3 has 13 residues. The V and J ends lost 10 bases and 6 bases, in that order; junction bases with no gene match: 11. CDR3 DNA sequence: TGTGCCAACTCACAGGGGGGAGGACTCGAGCAGTACTTC. Protein product: CANSQGGGLEQYF.

J is TRBJ2-1 and V is TRBV19; D might be TRBD2 (5 bases). Germline assignment: CDR1 LNHDA and CDR2 SQIVND (reference sequence). The CDR3 loop spans 14 amino acids. Trimming left V 8 bases short and J 6 bases short, with 17 bases between. For the CDR3, the DNA is TGTGCCAGTTCTACTAGTTCGTTGATCAATGAGCAGTTCTTC. Translated: CASSTSSLINEQFF.

The chain is built from TRBV7-8 and TRBJ1-1; 7 bases line up with TRBD1. The length of the CDR3 is 14 residues. The germline V gene encodes CDR1 SGHVS and CDR2 FQNEAQ. Trimming removed 5 bases from V and 3 bases from J; junction bases left unmatched: 6. The CDR3 DNA is TGTGCCAGCAGCGGAGACAGGGCCTACACTGAAGCTTTCTTT. Amino acid sequence: CASSGDRAYTEAFF.